These 14 T cell receptor beta chains originate from one sample sequenced in a study of cytomegalovirus exposure and HLA in healthy donors. Researchers ran the PCR with 60 Vbeta and 13 Jbeta primers. Profiling relied on immunoSEQ multiplex PCR, and the TCRdb table lists in-frame clones only, not all of them. The sample contains 70,000 or so clones, about 70% of which appear only once. Specimen: PBMCs. The receptors stem from a woman aged 25 to 39 in good health and CMV-seronegative.

V gene TRBV5-6 combines with J gene TRBJ2-5; 8 nucleotides align to TRBD1. Unmatched junction bases numbered 6, after V lost 1 base and J lost 4 bases. Germline CDR1 reads SGHDT; CDR2 reads YYEEEE. The CDR3 covers 15 residues. The CDR3 coding sequence is TGTGCCAGCAGCTTGTGGGGTGACAGGGGAGAGACCCAGTACTTC. It codes for CASSLWGDRGETQYF.

This rearrangement joins TRBV7-2 to TRBJ2-1, with 10 bases that match TRBD2. CDR1 and CDR2 from the germline V gene are SGHTA and FQGNSA. V was pared by 2 bases and J by 9 bases, with 13 bases of the junction left unmatched. The CDR3 totals 17 residues. As DNA, the CDR3 is TGTGCCAGCAGCTTATCGTTGGGACTAGCGTGGGCAAGTGAGCAGTTCTTC. Its protein product is CASSLSLGLAWASEQFF.

The J gene is TRBJ2-5, the V gene TRBV5-4; 8 bases agree with TRBD2. From germline, CDR1 is SGHNT and CDR2 YYREEE (reference sequence). There are 15 residues in the CDR3. Unmatched junction bases numbered 7, after V lost 4 bases and J lost 2 bases. The CDR3 nucleotides read TGTGCCAGCAGCCCGGGCGGGGGGCCTCAAGAGACCCAGTACTTC. It codes for CASSPGGGPQETQYF.

The rearrangement links TRBV7-9 to TRBJ2-2, with D possibly TRBD1 on 5 matching bases. The CDR3 spans 15 residues. Germline values: CDR1 SEHNR, CDR2 FQNEAQ (reference sequence). V lost 6 bases and J lost 2, with 13 bases in between. This chain's CDR3 is CASRTFRGNTGELFF. CDR3 nucleotide sequence: TGTGCCAGCAGGACCTTTAGGGGAAACACCGGGGAGCTGTTTTTT.

The rearrangement joins TRBV28 to TRBJ2-2; D is perhaps TRBD2 (5 bases). The CDR3 loop spans 12 amino acids. CDR1 is MDHEN and CDR2 is SYDVKM in the germline V gene. V lost 8 bases and J lost 3, with 7 bases in between. The CDR3 region is CASERDTGELFF. The CDR3 coding sequence is TGTGCCAGCGAGAGGGACACCGGGGAGCTGTTTTTT. The full variable domain, with the rest looked up from reference TRBV28 and TRBJ2-2, is DVKVTQSSRYLVKRTGEKVFLECVQDMDHENMFWYRQDPGLGLRLIYFSYDVKMKEKGDIPEGYSVSREKKERFSLILESASTNQTSMYLCASERDTGELFFGEGSRLTVL.

The genes are TRBV30 and TRBJ2-7; TRBD1 matches at 7 bases. V shed 2 bases and J 3 bases; nucleotides not matched to a gene: 7. The CDR3 consists of 14 residues. The germline CDR1 and CDR2 sequences are GTSNPN and SVGIG (reference sequence). The CDR3, as DNA: TGTGCCTGGAGTAAGTTAGGACAGGACTACGAGCAGTACTTC. It codes for CAWSKLGQDYEQYF.

This clone was seen only a few times. The chain links TRBV6-1 to TRBJ1-2; maybe TRBD1 (5 bases). Germline V gene lookup returns CDR1 MNHNS and CDR2 SASEGT. Trimming left V 2 bases short and J 7 bases short, with 11 bases between. The CDR3 is 13 amino acids. The CDR3 here is CASSEQGRVGYTF. As DNA, the CDR3 is TGTGCCAGCAGTGAACAGGGCAGGGTTGGCTACACCTTC.

The gene calls are TRBV19 and TRBJ1-1; TRBD1 matches at 8 bases. The junction had 12 bases not matched to a gene; V was cut back by 0 bases and J by 3 bases. The V gene's germline CDR1 is LNHDA and CDR2 SQIVND (reference sequence). The CDR3 contains 18 residues. The CDR3 DNA is TGTGCCAGTAGTATAGACGACAGGGGCAAGGGTCGGGACACTGAAGCTTTCTTT. It encodes CASSIDDRGKGRDTEAFF.

This clone showed up just a few times. The rearrangement links TRBV23-1 to TRBJ2-1; a weak D match, TRBD2 (6 bases). TRBV23-1 is an open reading frame, and its role is uncertain. The CDR3 contains 16 residues. Deletions cut 10 bases from V and 8 bases from J, with 27 bases between. Written as DNA, the CDR3 is TGCGCCACCGGGGGAAAGACGGTGGCCTGGTTGTATGAGCAGTTCTTC. This gives the protein CATGGKTVAWLYEQFF.

The rearrangement links TRBV5-1 to TRBJ2-2, with D tentatively TRBD2 (5 bases). The CDR3 loop spans 15 amino acids. CDR1 is SGHRS and CDR2 is YFSETQ in the germline V gene. Trimming stripped 4 bases from V and 0 bases from J, with 10 bases between. The CDR3 DNA reads TGCGCCAGCAGCCCAGGAGGCTCGAACACCGGGGAGCTGTTTTTT. Translation: CASSPGGSNTGELFF.

J is TRBJ2-1 and V is TRBV11-2; the match to TRBD2 covers 8 bases. Germline V gene sequence: CDR1 SGHAT, CDR2 FQNNGV. The CDR3 is 14 amino acids. Trimming at V came to 4 bases and at J to 8 bases, leaving 7 bases not matched to a gene. The CDR3 loop reads CASSSRGLVYEQFF. CDR3 in DNA: TGTGCCAGCAGCTCGAGGGGACTAGTCTATGAGCAGTTCTTC.

This clone was found a few times. The chain joins TRBV10-3 to TRBJ1-6, with 7 bases identical to TRBD1. J was trimmed by 2 bases and V by 6 bases; bases with no gene match: 1. This CDR3 comprises 14 residues. The germline V gene has CDR1 ENHRY and CDR2 SYGVKD. The CDR3 DNA sequence: TGTGCCATCAGGGGGACAGCCTATAATTCACCCCTCCACTTT. Protein sequence: CAIRGTAYNSPLHF.

This clone was detected once. The V and J genes are TRBV27 and TRBJ1-2; 9 bases match TRBD1. The CDR3 runs to 12 residues. The V gene's germline CDR1 is MNHEY and CDR2 SMNVEV (reference sequence). V dropped 5 bases and J dropped 8; count of bases not matched to a gene: 3. CDR3 sequence: CASSDRGEGYTF. CDR3 bases: TGTGCCAGCAGTGACAGGGGGGAGGGCTACACCTTC.

This chain connects TRBV29-1 to TRBJ1-3; D may be TRBD1 (5 bases). CDR3 length: 14 amino acids. Germline CDR1 is SQVTM and CDR2 is ANQGSEA. V was clipped by 6 bases and J by 0 bases, with 12 bases between them. The CDR3 bases are TGCAGCGTCGCCGGGGGGGGCTCTGGAAACACCATATATTTT. It yields the protein CSVAGGGSGNTIYF.